Following are 2 T cell receptor beta chains from one sample sequenced in a study of identical twins. Via MiXCR, TCRdb re-called the 5' RACE reads, giving one row per CDR3 protein. The sample yields some 500,000 distinct CDR3 sequences, 20% to 25% seen once. The data also belong to a second study, concerning T cells expressing NK-cell markers.

The sequenced sample was CD4+ T cells sorted from blood. The receptor source for this set is a woman aged 18 to 35 in good health.

Only a few counts were recorded for this clonotype. V usage is TRBV20-1 and J usage is TRBJ2-7; 7 bases agree with TRBD1. CDR1 is DFQATT, CDR2 SNEGSKA, per germline (reference sequence). The V and J ends lost 5 bases and 2 bases, in that order; junction bases with no gene match: 9. CDR3 length equals 14 residues. The DNA of the CDR3 is TGCAGTGCTCAGTCCCAGGGGGACCCCTACGAGCAGTACTTC. Its protein is CSAQSQGDPYEQYF.

This clonotype turned up a few times. This chain uses TRBV12-3 or TRBV12-4 with TRBJ1-5; 10 positions match TRBD1. This CDR3 has 17 amino acids. Trimming took 6 bases from V and 3 from J; bases not matched to a gene: 11. Here the CDR3 DNA reads TGTGCCAGCAGAGCGGGGGTGACAGGGGGCGACAATCAGCCCCAGCATTTT. Translation: CASRAGVTGGDNQPQHF.